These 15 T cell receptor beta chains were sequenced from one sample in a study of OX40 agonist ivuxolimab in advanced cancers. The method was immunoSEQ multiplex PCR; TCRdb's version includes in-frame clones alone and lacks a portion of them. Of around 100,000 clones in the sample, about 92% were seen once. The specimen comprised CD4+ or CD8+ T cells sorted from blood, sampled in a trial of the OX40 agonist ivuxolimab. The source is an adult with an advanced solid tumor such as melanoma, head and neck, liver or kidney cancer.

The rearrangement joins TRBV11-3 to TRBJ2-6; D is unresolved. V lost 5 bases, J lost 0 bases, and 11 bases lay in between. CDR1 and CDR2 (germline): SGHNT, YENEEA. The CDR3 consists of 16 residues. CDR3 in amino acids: CASSDRLSSGANVLTF. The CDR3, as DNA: TGTGCCAGCAGCGACCGTTTGAGCTCTGGGGCCAACGTCCTGACTTTC.

The DNA for the CDR3 is TGTGCCAGCAGCTTTTTGGAGGGAACAGATACGCAGTATTTT. Encoded protein: CASSFLEGTDTQYF. The chain uses TRBV7-3 and TRBJ2-3; a possible D gene is TRBD2 (6 bases). Germline CDR1 and CDR2: SGHTA and FQGTGA. The CDR3 length is 14 residues. V was cut by 3 bases and J by 3 bases, with 10 bases left in between.

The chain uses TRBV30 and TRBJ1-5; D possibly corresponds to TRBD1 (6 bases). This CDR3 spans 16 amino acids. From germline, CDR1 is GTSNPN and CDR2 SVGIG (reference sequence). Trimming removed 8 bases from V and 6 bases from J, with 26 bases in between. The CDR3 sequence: CAHRSWGGARVQPQHF. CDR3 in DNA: TGTGCCCACCGGTCCTGGGGGGGGGCGCGGGTTCAGCCCCAGCATTTT.

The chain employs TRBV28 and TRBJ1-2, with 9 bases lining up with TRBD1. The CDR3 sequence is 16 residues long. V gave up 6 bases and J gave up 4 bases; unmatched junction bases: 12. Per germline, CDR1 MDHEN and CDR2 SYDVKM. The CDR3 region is CASSSHFADRGYGYTF. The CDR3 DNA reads TGTGCCAGCAGCTCCCATTTCGCGGACAGGGGCTATGGCTACACCTTC.

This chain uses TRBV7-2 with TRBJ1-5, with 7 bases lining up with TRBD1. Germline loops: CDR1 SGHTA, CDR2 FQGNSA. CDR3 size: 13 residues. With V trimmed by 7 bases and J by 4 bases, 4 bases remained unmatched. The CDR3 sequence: CASTRDRNQPQHF. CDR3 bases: TGTGCCAGCACCCGGGACAGAAATCAGCCCCAGCATTTT.

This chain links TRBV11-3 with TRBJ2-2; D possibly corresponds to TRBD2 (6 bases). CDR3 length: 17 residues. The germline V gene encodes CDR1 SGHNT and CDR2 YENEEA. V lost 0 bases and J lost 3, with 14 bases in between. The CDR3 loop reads CASSLDWAGLDTGELFF. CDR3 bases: TGTGCCAGCAGCTTAGATTGGGCGGGATTGGACACCGGGGAGCTGTTTTTT.

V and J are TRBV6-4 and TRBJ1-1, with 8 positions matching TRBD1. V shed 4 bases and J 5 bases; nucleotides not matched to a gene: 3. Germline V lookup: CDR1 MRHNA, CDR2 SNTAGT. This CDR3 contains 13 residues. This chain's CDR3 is CASSARQGTEAFF. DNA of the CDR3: TGTGCCAGCAGTGCCAGACAGGGGACTGAAGCTTTCTTT.

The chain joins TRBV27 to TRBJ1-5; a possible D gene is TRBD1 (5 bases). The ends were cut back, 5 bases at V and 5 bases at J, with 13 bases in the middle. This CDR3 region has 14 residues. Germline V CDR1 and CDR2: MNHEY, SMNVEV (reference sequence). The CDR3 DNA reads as TGTGCCAGCAGTCTTGGGACGGATGATCAGCCCCAGCATTTT. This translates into CASSLGTDDQPQHF.

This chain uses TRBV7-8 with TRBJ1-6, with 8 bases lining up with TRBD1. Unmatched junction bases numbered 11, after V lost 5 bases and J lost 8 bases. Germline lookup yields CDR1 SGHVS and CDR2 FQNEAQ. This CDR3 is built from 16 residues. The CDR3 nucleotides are TGTGCCAGCAGCCAACCCTACCGGGACAGGTATTCACCCCTCCACTTT. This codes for CASSQPYRDRYSPLHF.

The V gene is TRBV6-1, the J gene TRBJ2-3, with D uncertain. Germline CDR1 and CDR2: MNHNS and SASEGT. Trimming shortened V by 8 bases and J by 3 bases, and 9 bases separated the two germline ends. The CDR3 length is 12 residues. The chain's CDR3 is CASGWETDTQYF. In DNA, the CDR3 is TGTGCCAGCGGATGGGAAACAGATACGCAGTATTTT.

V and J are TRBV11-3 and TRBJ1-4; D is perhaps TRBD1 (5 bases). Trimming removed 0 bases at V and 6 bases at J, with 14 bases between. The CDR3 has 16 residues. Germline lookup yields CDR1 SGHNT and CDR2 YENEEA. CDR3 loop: CASSLDQRGGDEKLFF. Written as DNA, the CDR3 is TGTGCCAGCAGCTTAGATCAAAGGGGTGGAGATGAAAAACTGTTTTTT.

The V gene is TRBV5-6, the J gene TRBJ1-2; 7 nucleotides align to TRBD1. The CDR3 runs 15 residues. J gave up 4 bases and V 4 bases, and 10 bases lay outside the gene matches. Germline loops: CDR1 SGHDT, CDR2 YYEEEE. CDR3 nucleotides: TGTGCCAGCAGCAAGGGGACAGCTCGGCTCTATGGCTACACCTTC. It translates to CASSKGTARLYGYTF. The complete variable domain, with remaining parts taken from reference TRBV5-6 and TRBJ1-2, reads DAGVTQSPTHLIKTRGQQVTLRCSPKSGHDTVSWYQQALGQGPQFIFQYYEEEERQRGNFPDRFSGHQFPNYSSELNVNALLLGDSALYLCASSKGTARLYGYTFGSGTRLTVV.

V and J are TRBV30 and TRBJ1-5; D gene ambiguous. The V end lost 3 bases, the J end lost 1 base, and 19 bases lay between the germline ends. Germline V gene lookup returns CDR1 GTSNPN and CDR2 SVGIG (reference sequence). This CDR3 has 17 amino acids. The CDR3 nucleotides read TGTGCCTGGAGCGAGAGAGGTGGCCCTCGGAGCAATCAGCCCCAGCATTTT. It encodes CAWSERGGPRSNQPQHF.

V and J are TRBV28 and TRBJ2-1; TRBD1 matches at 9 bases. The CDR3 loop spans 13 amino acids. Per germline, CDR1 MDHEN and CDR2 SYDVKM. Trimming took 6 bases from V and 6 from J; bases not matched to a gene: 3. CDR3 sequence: CASRSGQGNEQFF. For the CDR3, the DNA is TGTGCCAGCAGATCGGGACAGGGCAATGAGCAGTTCTTC. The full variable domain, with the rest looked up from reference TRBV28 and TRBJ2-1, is DVKVTQSSRYLVKRTGEKVFLECVQDMDHENMFWYRQDPGLGLRLIYFSYDVKMKEKGDIPEGYSVSREKKERFSLILESASTNQTSMYLCASRSGQGNEQFFGPGTRLTVL.

The CDR3 loop is CASSLDLRTGGGYTF. CDR3 in DNA: TGTGCCAGCAGTTTAGATCTCCGTACGGGGGGCGGCTACACCTTC. The chain recombines TRBV28 with TRBJ1-2, with D perhaps matching TRBD1 (6 bases). Per germline, CDR1 MDHEN and CDR2 SYDVKM. The V end was cut by 2 bases, the J end by 8 bases, with 18 bases between. This CDR3 has 15 residues.